This is a list of T cell receptor beta chains from one sample in a study of cytomegalovirus exposure and HLA in healthy donors. TCRdb's table, derived via immunoSEQ multiplex PCR, lists solely in-frame clones and lacks some. The sample records some 190,000 clones, approximately 80% being singletons. Input material: PBMCs. All receptors derive from a boy between 2 and 15 years old in good health and CMV-seronegative. Each CDR3 is given with its conserved first and last residue. A D gene is named only where the DNA matches it firmly. Clone size is stated in some rows and not others, as once, few, many or a class when expanded.

>NA|TRBV6-1|NA|TRBJ2-4
CASSEWRGIGAKNIQYF
TGTGCCAGCAGTGAATGGCGAGGTATTGGAGCCAAAAACATTCAGTACTTC
>once|TRBV6-6|NA|TRBJ1-2
CASSHNRDYGYTF
TGTGCCAGCAGCCATAACAGGGATTATGGCTACACCTTC
>NA|TRBV19|NA|TRBJ2-6
CASSDFQFSGANVLTF
TGTGCCAGTAGTGATTTTCAGTTCTCTGGGGCCAACGTCCTGACTTTC
>NA|TRBV11-2|NA|TRBJ1-1
CASSFRGNTEAFF
TGTGCCAGCAGCTTTCGGGGGAACACTGAAGCTTTCTTT
>NA|TRBV10-3|TRBD1|TRBJ1-2
CAISEGGEGARYGYTF
TGTGCCATCAGTGAAGGGGGAGAGGGGGCGAGGTATGGCTACACCTTC
>few|TRBV14|NA|TRBJ2-5
CASSQEGVETQYF
TGTGCCAGCAGCCAAGAGGGCGTGGAGACCCAGTACTTC
>NA|TRBV5-1|NA|TRBJ2-7
CASSDPLSAGYEQYF
TGCGCCAGCAGCGACCCTCTATCCGCGGGATACGAGCAGTACTTC
>NA|TRBV7-9|TRBD1|TRBJ1-2
CASIRSDRGNLGYTF
TGTGCCAGCATACGTTCGGACAGGGGAAATTTAGGCTACACCTTC
>NA|TRBV11-3|NA|TRBJ2-5
CASSLDGRTETQYF
TGTGCCAGCAGCTTAGACGGAAGGACTGAGACCCAGTACTTC
>NA|TRBV5-5|NA|TRBJ1-1
CATLKQVEMNTEAFF
TGTGCCACATTAAAACAGGTCGAAATGAACACTGAAGCTTTCTTT
>NA|TRBV14|NA|TRBJ2-5
CASSQGSPQETQYF
TGTGCCAGCAGCCAAGGGAGCCCACAAGAGACCCAGTACTTC
>once|TRBV2|NA|TRBJ1-1
CASSERLKEHTEAFF
TGTGCCAGCAGTGAAAGACTAAAGGAGCACACTGAAGCTTTCTTT
>NA|TRBV14|TRBD2|TRBJ2-2
CASSQDRLAGLTGELFF
TGTGCCAGCAGCCAAGACCGACTAGCGGGGCTCACCGGGGAGCTGTTTTTT
>NA|TRBV7-9|TRBD1|TRBJ2-5
CASTATGGEQTQYF
TGTGCCAGCACCGCCACAGGGGGCGAACAGACCCAGTACTTC
>NA|TRBV11-2|NA|TRBJ1-1
CASSSGGGTEAFF
TGTGCCAGCAGCTCAGGAGGTGGGACTGAAGCTTTCTTT
>NA|TRBV5-1|TRBD2|TRBJ2-3
CASSPGTSVTDTQYF
TGCGCCAGCAGCCCCGGGACTAGCGTAACAGATACGCAGTATTTT
>NA|TRBV5-6|TRBD1|TRBJ1-2
CASSWGGQGANGYTF
TGTGCCAGCAGCTGGGGGGGACAGGGGGCGAATGGCTACACCTTC
>NA|TRBV7-8|NA|TRBJ2-5
CASSLGRGLGEETQYF
TGTGCCAGCAGCTTAGGTCGGGGGTTGGGAGAAGAGACCCAGTACTTC
>NA|TRBV18|TRBD1|TRBJ1-1
CASCTGTGAAFF
TGTGCCAGCTGTACCGGGACAGGGGCAGCTTTCTTT
>NA|TRBV30|TRBD2|TRBJ2-3
CAWISIGRRDSDTQYF
TGTGCCTGGATCTCTATCGGGAGGAGGGACTCAGATACGCAGTATTTT
>NA|TRBV4-3|NA|TRBJ2-1
CASSQEGLSGNEQFF
TGCGCCAGCAGCCAGGAAGGACTATCCGGCAATGAGCAGTTCTTC
>NA|TRBV19|TRBD2|TRBJ2-1
CASSLTSGSMDEQFF
TGTGCCAGTAGTTTGACTAGCGGGAGTATGGATGAGCAGTTCTTC
>once|TRBV11-2|TRBD1|TRBJ1-3
CASSLVDRGTGNTIYF
TGTGCCAGCAGCTTAGTCGACAGGGGGACTGGAAACACCATATATTTT
>NA|TRBV7-2|NA|TRBJ2-6
CASSPRREASSGANVLTF
TGTGCCAGCAGCCCCCGACGGGAAGCAAGCTCTGGGGCCAACGTCCTGACTTTC
>few|TRBV6-5|TRBD2|TRBJ2-3
CASSLAGEDPDTQYF
TGTGCCAGCAGCCTAGCGGGAGAGGACCCAGATACGCAGTATTTT
>NA|TRBV25-1|NA|TRBJ1-2
CASSALGQTNYGYTF
TGTGCCAGCAGTGCTCTTGGACAGACTAACTATGGCTACACCTTC
>NA|TRBV7-2|TRBD2|TRBJ2-3
CATRWSGKSTDTQYF
TGTGCCACCCGATGGAGCGGGAAGTCCACAGATACGCAGTATTTT
>NA|TRBV30|TRBD2|TRBJ2-3
CAWSARRRGGFFADTQYF
TGTGCCTGGAGCGCTCGTCGGCGGGGGGGCTTCTTCGCAGATACGCAGTATTTT